The 13 T cell receptor beta chains listed next were all sequenced from one sample in a study of blood T cell repertoires in COVID-19. The assay was immunoSEQ multiplex PCR, and TCRdb's table has in-frame clones only and misses some. The data contain about 120,000 clones, around nine tenths of them singletons. The specimen was peripheral blood. These receptors originate from a woman aged 50 to 60 with acute or convalescent COVID-19.

This clone was counted once. V and J are TRBV3-1 (or the pseudogene TRBV3-2) and TRBJ1-1, with 9 bases fitting TRBD1. Per germline, CDR1 LGHDT and CDR2 YNNKEL (reference sequence). Trimming at V came to 3 bases and at J to 3 bases, leaving 5 bases not matched to a gene. The CDR3 has 15 residues. For the CDR3, the DNA is TGTGCCAGCAGCCAGGGGACAGGGTTATACACTGAAGCTTTCTTT. This codes for CASSQGTGLYTEAFF.

The chain recombines TRBV19 with TRBJ2-2, with 7 bases lining up with TRBD1. CDR3 length: 15 residues. V trimming: 5 bases; J trimming: 3 bases; junction bases outside the gene matches: 6. Germline V gives CDR1 LNHDA, CDR2 SQIVND (reference sequence). The CDR3 region is CASSSYRGDTGELFF. The CDR3 nucleotides are TGTGCCAGTAGTTCATACAGGGGAGACACCGGGGAGCTGTTTTTT.

This chain links TRBV30 with TRBJ2-1, with 13 bases that match TRBD2. This CDR3 is 16 amino acids long. The germline V gene encodes CDR1 GTSNPN and CDR2 SVGIG (reference sequence). V shed 3 bases, J shed 1 base, and the junction held 3 bases outside the gene matches. The CDR3 loop reads CAWRGLAGNSYNEQFF. In DNA, the CDR3 is TGTGCCTGGAGGGGACTAGCGGGAAATTCCTACAATGAGCAGTTCTTC.

The chain links TRBV5-6 to TRBJ1-2; 7 bases align to TRBD1. CDR3 length equals 14 residues. Germline V gene lookup returns CDR1 SGHDT and CDR2 YYEEEE. With 5 bases clipped from V and 3 bases from J, the junction kept 7 bases outside the gene matches. CDR3 amino acids: CASRKGQPDYGYTF. Here the CDR3 DNA reads TGTGCCAGCAGAAAGGGACAGCCCGACTATGGCTACACCTTC.

This clone was recorded many times. The chain recombines TRBV6-2 or TRBV6-3 with TRBJ2-1; tentatively, D is TRBD1 (6 bases). The germline V gene encodes CDR1 MNHEY and CDR2 SVGEGT. The CDR3 covers 16 residues. V gave up 0 bases and J gave up 8 bases, with 17 bases separating them. DNA of the CDR3: TGTGCCAGCAGTTACTCGATGTGGGGGCCTCTTTATGAGCAGTTCTTC. This sequence encodes CASSYSMWGPLYEQFF.

This clone was detected once. The chain has TRBV15 and TRBJ1-5; D might be TRBD1 (5 bases). Germline V gene data show CDR1 as LNHNV and CDR2 as YYDKDF (reference sequence). The V end lost 3 bases, the J end lost 2 bases, and 11 bases lay between the germline ends. The CDR3 contains 15 residues. CDR3 amino acids: CATSSSGTGNQPQHF. CDR3 nucleotides: TGTGCCACCAGCAGTTCCGGGACTGGCAATCAGCCCCAGCATTTT.

The genes are TRBV5-1 and TRBJ2-1; TRBD2 matches at 9 bases. The CDR3 consists of 16 residues. Germline CDR1 reads SGHRS; CDR2 reads YFSETQ. V gave up 4 bases and J gave up 4 bases; unmatched junction bases: 9. The CDR3 DNA reads TGCGCCAGCAGCCAGGGATCTAGCGGGACGTACAATGAGCAGTTCTTC. This gives the protein CASSQGSSGTYNEQFF. The full variable domain, in which reference TRBV5-1 and TRBJ2-1 provide the parts outside the CDR3, is KAGVTQTPRYLIKTRGQQVTLSCSPISGHRSVSWYQQTPGQGLQFLFEYFSETQRNKGNFPGRFSGRQFSNSRSEMNVSTLELGDSALYLCASSQGSSGTYNEQFFGPGTRLTVL.

The sample holds one count of this clone. The rearrangement joins TRBV14 to TRBJ2-3; TRBD2 might be the D (5 bases). The CDR3 length is 15 residues. Per germline, CDR1 SGHDN and CDR2 FVKESK. V lost 0 bases, J lost 5 bases, and 12 bases lay in between. CDR3 protein: CASSQDLAGVDTQYF. The CDR3 region has the DNA TGTGCCAGCAGCCAAGATCTTGCGGGTGTAGATACGCAGTATTTT.

In this sample, this clone turned up once. This chain connects TRBV30 to TRBJ2-5; D gene uncertain. The CDR3 contains 12 residues. Germline lookup yields CDR1 GTSNPN and CDR2 SVGIG (reference sequence). The V and J ends lost 3 bases and 2 bases respectively, with 7 bases between them. The CDR3 spells CAWRARQETQYF. The CDR3 region has the DNA TGTGCCTGGAGGGCCCGACAAGAGACCCAGTACTTC.

The chain combines TRBV6-6 with TRBJ2-3, with 8 bases that match TRBD2. From germline, CDR1 is MNHNY and CDR2 SVGAGI (reference sequence). V trimming: 3 bases; J trimming: 5 bases; junction bases outside the gene matches: 10. The CDR3 is made up of 16 amino acids. CDR3: CASSYGAGGPKDTQYF. The CDR3 region has the DNA TGTGCCAGCAGTTATGGGGCGGGGGGTCCAAAAGATACGCAGTATTTT.

The V call is TRBV30, the J call TRBJ1-5, with D possibly TRBD1 on 6 matching bases. CDR3 length equals 19 residues. CDR1 and CDR2 from the germline V gene are GTSNPN and SVGIG (reference sequence). The V end lost 1 base, the J end lost 0 bases, and 22 bases lay between the germline ends. The CDR3 bases are TGTGCCTGGAGTGCCGCCAGAACAACAGGGAGCTTTAGCAATCAGCCCCAGCATTTT. It codes for CAWSAARTTGSFSNQPQHF.

The chain employs TRBV10-1 and TRBJ1-6, with a tentative D call TRBD1 (6 bases). V was cut by 6 bases and J by 7 bases, with 13 bases left in between. This CDR3 comprises 14 residues. Per germline, CDR1 WNHNN and CDR2 SYGVQD (reference sequence). The CDR3: CASRGRQGNSPLHF. The DNA for the CDR3 is TGCGCCAGCAGGGGTCGGCAGGGGAATTCACCCCTCCACTTT.

V is TRBV4-3 and J is TRBJ2-7; D is perhaps TRBD1 (6 bases). V was cut by 4 bases and J by 1 base, with 11 bases left in between. The germline V gene encodes CDR1 LGHNA and CDR2 YSLEER. There are 14 residues in the CDR3. The CDR3 DNA reads as TGCGCCAGCAGCCTCGGACAGAATTCCTACGAGCAGTACTTC. Its translation: CASSLGQNSYEQYF.